These 8 T cell receptor beta chains were all obtained from the same sample, sequenced in a study of beta chain features in type 1 diabetes. Broader study findings: For Type 1 diabetes patients, all four CD4+ subsets carried TCRB CDR3s that were moderately but significantly shorter.

Investigators reverse transcribed all isolated RNA, so they sequenced expressed TCRB transcripts. Some clones are missing from TCRdb's copy, which holds only in-frame ones; the method was immunoSEQ multiplex PCR. The sample holds 250,000 to 350,000 clones, about 15% seen once. These receptors lack a known antigen. Specimen: naive CD4+ T cells from blood. Receptors were obtained from a man between 18 and 35 years old with type 1 diabetes.

Of note for this clone: At the DNA level, this CDR3 is encoded by other sequences in the same sample as well. The rearrangement uses TRBV28 and TRBJ2-7, with 10 bases that match TRBD1. The germline CDR1 and CDR2 sequences are MDHEN and SYDVKM. J was trimmed by 6 bases and V by 5 bases; bases with no gene match: 7. The CDR3 has 14 amino acids. The CDR3 spells CASSPPDRGSEQYF. The CDR3 DNA reads as TGTGCCAGCAGTCCACCGGACAGGGGGTCCGAGCAGTACTTC.

The rearrangement links TRBV10-3 to TRBJ2-5, with D possibly TRBD1 on 5 matching bases. Between the trimmed V and J ends, which lost 4 bases and 0 bases, there was a span of 15 bases. CDR1 and CDR2 (germline): ENHRY, SYGVKD. CDR3 length: 16 amino acids. The CDR3 nucleotides read TGTGCCATCAGTGGTAGGGGCCTTACGTACCAAGAGACCCAGTACTTC. Its protein product is CAISGRGLTYQETQYF.

A single count supports this clone. The gene calls are TRBV15 and TRBJ2-5, with TRBD1 matching over 8 bases. The CDR3 contains 14 residues. The ends lost 4 bases at V and 4 bases at J; junction bases unmatched: 5. Germline V gene lookup returns CDR1 LNHNV and CDR2 YYDKDF (reference sequence). CDR3 DNA: TGTGCCACCAGCAAAGCACAGGGGGGAGAGACCCAGTACTTC. Translated: CATSKAQGGETQYF.

This clone was picked up a small number of times. The V gene is TRBV7-8, the J gene TRBJ2-1; 9 nucleotides match TRBD2. Germline trimming cut 4 bases from V and 7 bases from J; bases unmatched to any gene: 11. Germline V gives CDR1 SGHVS, CDR2 FQNEAQ. This CDR3 has 16 amino acids. The CDR3 region has the DNA TGTGCCAGCAGCTACGACCACCCCGCGGGAGGGAATGAGCAGTTCTTC. This codes for CASSYDHPAGGNEQFF.

This clone was recorded a few times. The gene calls are TRBV28 and TRBJ2-5, with D tentatively TRBD2 (6 bases). Germline V gene sequence: CDR1 MDHEN, CDR2 SYDVKM. The CDR3 sequence is 14 residues long. Trimming cost V 6 bases and J 5 bases, with 16 bases left between them. The CDR3 DNA is TGTGCCAGCAGACAGGTGCGGGGCCGGGAGACCCAGTACTTC. Translation: CASRQVRGRETQYF.

This clone was picked up a small number of times. The chain has TRBV28 and TRBJ2-7; D is undetermined. Germline CDR1 reads MDHEN; CDR2 reads SYDVKM. The V end was cut by 5 bases, the J end by 1 base, with 9 bases between. The CDR3 runs to 13 residues. DNA of the CDR3: TGTGCCAGCAGTCCTACGGTTTCCTACGAGCAGTACTTC. Translating it yields CASSPTVSYEQYF.

The J gene is TRBJ1-2, the V gene TRBV29-1, with a tentative D call TRBD1 (5 bases). Trimming shortened V by 0 bases and J by 7 bases, and 9 bases separated the two germline ends. CDR1 and CDR2 (germline): SQVTM, ANQGSEA. There are 12 residues in the CDR3. CDR3 amino acids: CSVEEGGVGYTF. The CDR3 nucleotides are TGCAGCGTTGAAGAGGGAGGGGTTGGCTACACCTTC.

This sequence joins TRBV18 and TRBJ2-1, with D perhaps TRBD1 (6 bases). This CDR3 is 16 amino acids long. Germline V gives CDR1 KGHSH, CDR2 LQKENI. The ends were cut back, 2 bases at V and 3 bases at J, with 14 bases in the middle. The CDR3 loop reads CASSPSYREDYNEQFF. CDR3 in DNA: TGTGCCAGCTCACCATCCTACAGGGAAGACTACAATGAGCAGTTCTTC.